What follows is one T cell receptor (beta chain) and its context. Its antigen is not yet known. No much larger clone is present one base from it, and per-base qualities are unavailable. This sample was taken from a study of cytomegalovirus exposure and HLA in healthy donors (TCRdb year 2017). Background for the entire study: An earlier analysis of more than 550 of the donors reported roughly 300 Gb of sequence data and 117 million unique TCR beta sequences obtained from roughly 170 million T cells. Donor age, sex, ethnicity and CMV serostatus were compiled alongside the repertoire data. Among some 400 genotyped donors of the cohort, an average of roughly 230,000 unique TCR beta nucleotide sequences was sequenced per donor, of which approximately 19% were non-productive. Of the roughly 410 genotyped donors, 80% to 90% were placed in the genetic ancestry cluster associated with self-reported Caucasian donors. The number of typed donors differed by locus: roughly 620-630 for A, B, C, DRB1 and DQB1; approximately 540 for DQA1; around 580 for DPA1; and some 450 for DPB1. An earlier analysis of roughly 580 of the donors used high-throughput TCR beta sequencing to judge whether each TCR beta V gene segment behaved as functional or pseudogenic. A later analysis re-examined previously published TCR beta repertoires from more than 600 donors and added high-resolution HLA genotyping to investigate patterns of TCR occurrence. Using immunosequencing, the study profiled T cell repertoires from 666 subjects and related those repertoires to cytomegalovirus serostatus. To predict cytomegalovirus infection status, the study brought together high-throughput TCR immunosequencing, statistical association of individual TCRs with disease status, and machine learning. Because of strong linkage in the cohort, five DR-DQ haplotypes were treated as single units for association and clustering. The aim of the study was to test whether cataloging public T cell receptors could identify signatures of past pathogen exposure. A later genetic analysis used genome-wide SNP genotypes for about 60% of the roughly 700 donors, treating that subset as a discovery cohort. Roughly 300 gigabases of sequencing data and tens of millions of unique TCR sequences were included in an early release covering 550 to 650 HLA-typed donors. Rather than using new phenotypic data, the later analysis identified candidate immune exposures from TCR beta sequences and from how often those sequences occurred across donors. All discovery cohort repertoires had been generated using a single sequencing platform. HLA typing included class I and class II loci at four-digit resolution. A separate validation cohort of 100 to 150 different subjects was used in addition to the roughly 670-subject first cohort. Summary of the overall study and its limitations: Assigning TCR associations to individual alleles was difficult when HLA alleles, especially DR and DQ, strongly co-occurred. A later analysis associated 15,000 to 20,000 TCR beta sequences with specific HLA alleles at a false discovery rate of 0.05. Because counts were too low, seventeen rarely observed V segments, including chromosome 9 orphons, were left out of the earlier analysis of approximately 500 of the donors. A later analysis found that most CMV-associated TCR beta chains appeared HLA-restricted, with HLA associations seemingly driven largely by CMV exposure. The classifier was reported to diagnose cytomegalovirus status with high specificity and sensitivity in both the original cohort and the validation cohort. In an earlier analysis of a few hundred of the donors, most TCR beta V segments were observed in productive rearrangements about 90% or about 30% of the time, broadly matching IMGT annotations. A later genetic analysis associated a missense DCLRE1C variant with V-gene and J-gene trimming of TCR beta chains, and an independent cohort replicated the association. In a later genetic analysis, fewer N-insertions in productive TCRs were reported among donors in an Asian-associated ancestry cluster than the roughly 700-donor mean. Because HLA typing was unavailable for some donors at each locus, only the typed subset was used in association tests. A further reported finding was that TCR beta sequences accurately predicted the HLA-A and HLA-B alleles for most subjects in the first cohort. Three of the identified cytomegalovirus-associated TCR beta chains were confirmed in vitro to be specific for cytomegalovirus antigens. The sequencing pipeline was judged likely to have produced a cluster of highly shared sequence variants as a technical artifact. Most TCR sequences were seen in very few donors, while some public TCRs were found in many individuals. In this cohort, only TCR beta chains were sequenced, and detectable features were limited by the absence of alpha or paired-chain data. Linkage disequilibrium might explain the correlated functional status among segregating V segments, but an unknown experimental factor could not be excluded. CMV serostatus was the only immune exposure information available for the cohort. The presence/absence analyses assumed that sequencing depth was roughly uniform across donors, and that assumption may not be true. Several of the top co-occurrence clusters appeared to be linked to parvovirus B19, influenza, CMV and Epstein-Barr virus, according to a later analysis. The authors suggested that the approach could potentially be generalized to other disease states and immunological phenotypes. The 87-base-pair reads could not distinguish some IMGT-functional V segments, including TRBV6-2 and TRBV6-3, so those segments were excluded. According to a later analysis, TCR association rates differed among HLA loci, with DRB1 alleles showing the most associated TCRs and HLA-C alleles showing the fewest. The study gave a list of roughly 150 TCR beta chains associated with cytomegalovirus. A later analysis found that HLA-associated TCR beta chains were more clonally expanded and had lower generation probabilities than equally common non-associated chains.

There are 14 amino acids in the CDR3, from cysteine to phenylalanine inclusive. Only the CDR3 portion is preserved as DNA: 42 bases, with reading frame beginning at the first base. For CDR1 and CDR2, the germline V gene (reference sequence) lists SEHNR and FQNEAQ. From V the trimming removes 1 base and from J it removes 4 bases, while the gene matches leave 2 bases of the junction unaccounted for. The cohort comprised under 700 healthy bone marrow donors. All cohort members were sampled while nominally healthy, although unrecorded immune exposures were likely present. The donor was CMV seronegative and was included in the group of 352 seronegative cohort members. A peripheral blood sample was collected from each donor, and TCR beta sequencing was performed on peripheral blood mononuclear cells. Genomic DNA was extracted from the blood cell samples with the Qiagen DNeasy Blood Extraction Kit. Library prep was done by the immunoSEQ multiplex PCR assay. For the multiplex PCR, a mixture combining 60 forward primers for TCR Vbeta segments and 13 reverse primers for TCR Jbeta segments was used. The CDR3 region of rearranged TCR beta genes was amplified from genomic DNA by a multiplex PCR assay. On the Illumina HiSeq System, the amplified TCR beta libraries were sequenced as 87-base-pair reads. The authors' analysis ran thus. A later analysis counted tens of millions of unique TCR beta chains across the 640 or so repertoires, and roughly 11 million of these chains were shared by at least two donors. A nearest-neighbor algorithm error-corrected the raw reads and collapsed the reads into unique sequences, merging closely related sequences to remove PCR and sequencing errors. To assign V, D and J gene segments, CDR3 sequences were aligned to IMGT reference sequences. For a sequence to be retained, at least a six-nucleotide match to both a V gene segment and a J gene segment was required. Rearrangements were called productive when the CDR3 lacked stop codons and stayed in frame with V and J; all others were non-productive. CDR3 was defined by IMGT convention, running from the second conserved V-encoded cysteine to the conserved J-encoded phenylalanine. The earlier analysis of 587 of the donors excluded any sequence lacking an unambiguous match to a single V gene segment. In an earlier analysis of 450 to 700 of the donors, V segments were called functional above 56.7% productive rearrangements and were called segregating when the between-donor standard deviation exceeded 5%. A statistical classification framework was built to diagnose cytomegalovirus status from the catalog of TCR beta chain sequences. A later analysis assigned V and J genes by comparing TCR nucleotide sequences with IMGT/GENE-DB human TR gene sequences. Using the TCRdist pipeline, a later analysis assigned CDR3 sequences along with most-parsimonious VDJ recombination scenarios. In a later analysis, each TCR beta chain was defined by its CDR3 amino acid sequence together with its V-gene family, and reads without a unique V-gene family were excluded. To address suspected cross-contamination and a sequencing artifact, a later analysis removed roughly 640 highly shared, low-generation-probability nucleotide sequences. A later analysis calculated a clonal expansion index for each public chain from normalized within-repertoire ranks of inferred template counts. In a later analysis, generation probabilities were computed with a VDJ recombination model fitted to out-of-frame rearrangements, and the resulting probabilities were checked against IGoR. In a later analysis, hypergeometric tests were used to score TCR-TCR, TCR-HLA and TCR-CMV co-occurrence, with a repertoire-size bias correction applied to TCR pairs. False discovery rates were estimated in a later analysis by permuting HLA or CMV assignments 20 times. In a later analysis, co-occurring TCRs were grouped using DBSCAN, with TCRdist sequence similarity added in when clustering inside HLA-allele-positive subsets. For co-occurrence clustering, repertoires with fewer than 30,000 or more than 120,000 public chains were excluded, along with about five repertoires with anomalous nucleotide sharing. As stored in TCRdb, this immuneACCESS dataset retains in-frame rearrangements with V and J assigned. A fraction of the clones does not appear; measured against another copy, unresolved V genes explain less than half of the discrepancy, and the remainder lacks a known reason. V, J and clone size derive from that table, while D and trimming were established from the DNA sequence. Present in this sample are more than 110,000 clones, approximately 73% of which were seen just once. The ten top clones hold 1.3% of the sample.

The chain uses TRBV7-9 and TRBJ1-2; the junction holds 8 bases that match TRBD1. Sequences were obtained from PBMCs. The clonotype comes from a woman in her thirties or forties in good health and CMV-seronegative. Read as DNA, the sequence is TGTGCCAGCAGCTTAGGGCAGGGGGCCTATGGCTACACCTTC. Its translation is CASSLGQGAYGYTF.